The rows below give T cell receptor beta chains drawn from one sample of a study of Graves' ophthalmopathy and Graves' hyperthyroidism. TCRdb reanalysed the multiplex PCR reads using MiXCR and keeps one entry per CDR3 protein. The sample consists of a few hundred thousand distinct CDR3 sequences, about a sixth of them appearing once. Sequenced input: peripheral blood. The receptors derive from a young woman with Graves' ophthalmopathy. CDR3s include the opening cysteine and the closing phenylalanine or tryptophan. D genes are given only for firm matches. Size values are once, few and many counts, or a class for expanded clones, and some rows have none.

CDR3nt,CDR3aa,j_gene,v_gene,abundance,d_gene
TGTGCCAGCAGTTCCACTAGCGGGGGGCTTGACTACGAGCAGTACTTC,CASSSTSGGLDYEQYF,TRBJ2-7,TRBV27,many,TRBD2
TGCGCCAGCAGCTTGGCAGGGTTAAGGCAAGAGACCCAGTACTTC,CASSLAGLRQETQYF,TRBJ2-5,TRBV5-1,many,.
TGTGCCAGCAGCGTAGCTACTAAAGCGGACAGGGAAACTGAAGCTTTCTTT,CASSVATKADRETEAFF,TRBJ1-1,TRBV9,many,TRBD1
TGTGCCAGCAGTTTATCCCTATCCCTAGGGGGATTGAACACTGAAGCTTTCTTT,CASSLSLSLGGLNTEAFF,TRBJ1-1,TRBV27,once,.
TGTGCCAGCAGCGTAGAGGCAGGTCTCCTTTCTCCCTATGGCTACACCTTC,CASSVEAGLLSPYGYTF,TRBJ1-2,TRBV9,many,.
TGTGCCAGCAGCGATAGGGCCGGGGAGCTGTTTTTT,CASSDRAGELFF,TRBJ2-2,TRBV11-2,many,.
TGTGCCAGCACATTGGTGAGCGCAAGCGGGAGAGAGACCCAGTACTTC,CASTLVSASGRETQYF,TRBJ2-5,TRBV12-3/TRBV12-4,many,TRBD2
TGTGCCACCGGACAGGGGTGGAACACTGAAGCTTTCTTT,CATGQGWNTEAFF,TRBJ1-1,TRBV6-2/TRBV6-3,many,TRBD1
TGTGCCAGCAGTGTTGCGTCCGGGACCGGCAACTATGGCTACACCTTC,CASSVASGTGNYGYTF,TRBJ1-2,TRBV6-1,.,.
TGTGCCAGCAGTTACATCCCCCGCTCGGGAGTGCATCAGCCCCAGCATTTT,CASSYIPRSGVHQPQHF,TRBJ1-5,TRBV6-2/TRBV6-3,many,.
TGTGCCAGCAGCTTAGGGGGGGGGAAGCTTAACTATGGCTACACCTTC,CASSLGGGKLNYGYTF,TRBJ1-2,TRBV7-2,many,.
TGTGCCAGTAGTATAGATCCGACAACCTACGAGCAGTACTTC,CASSIDPTTYEQYF,TRBJ2-7,TRBV19,many,.
TGTGCCAGTAGCCTCGGGGGAGCCCTCTTCCAGCCCCAGCATTTT,CASSLGGALFQPQHF,TRBJ1-5,TRBV19,.,.
TGTGCCAGCAGCAATACTTGGGGCTACACCTTC,CASSNTWGYTF,TRBJ1-2,TRBV7-2,.,.
TGTGCCCGACGTCGGGAGGGGTACGAGCAGTACTTC,CARRREGYEQYF,TRBJ2-7,TRBV2,many,TRBD2
TGTGGCGCAGGGCTTATCACCGGGGAGCTGTTTTTT,CGAGLITGELFF,TRBJ2-2,TRBV29-1,many,.
TGTGCCAGCAGTTTCTCTAGTACAGGGAGCTACGAGCAGTACTTC,CASSFSSTGSYEQYF,TRBJ2-7,TRBV28,many,.
TGCAGTGCTAGCGGACAGCGCTACGAGCAGTACTTC,CSASGQRYEQYF,TRBJ2-7,TRBV20-1,.,.
TGTGCCAGCAGTTTACCAGCGGGGATTAGCTCTGGGGCCAACGTCCTGACTTTC,CASSLPAGISSGANVLTF,TRBJ2-6,TRBV28,many,TRBD2
TGTGCCAGCAGTTACTCGGCCCCCGGGACAGGGGGCAGTCAGCCCCAGCATTTT,CASSYSAPGTGGSQPQHF,TRBJ1-5,TRBV6-2/TRBV6-3,.,TRBD1
TGTGCCAGCAGCTTGTCGGGCAACGGGAACACTGAAGCTTTCTTT,CASSLSGNGNTEAFF,TRBJ1-1,TRBV7-3,many,.
TGTGCCAGCAGCCTATCCGTTAATTCACCCCTCCACTTT,CASSLSVNSPLHF,TRBJ1-6,TRBV12-3/TRBV12-4,many,.
TGTGCCAGCAGTGAAGCGGGCAGCCCGAAAGCCTACGAGCAGTACTTC,CASSEAGSPKAYEQYF,TRBJ2-7,TRBV6-1,many,.
TGTGCCAGCAGCCCGCAGGGGGGGCCAAACACTGAAGCTTTCTTT,CASSPQGGPNTEAFF,TRBJ1-1,TRBV7-2,many,TRBD1
TGTGCCAGCAGCTGGACCCCGGGACTAGCCTACGAGCAGTACTTC,CASSWTPGLAYEQYF,TRBJ2-7,TRBV28,many,TRBD2
TGTGCCAGCGGGATGGGAGTGGGCAATATGAACACTGAAGCTTTCTTT,CASGMGVGNMNTEAFF,TRBJ1-1,TRBV6-2/TRBV6-3,many,.
TGTGCCAGCAGCGGGGGGCAGGTAATGTACGAGCAGTACTTC,CASSGGQVMYEQYF,TRBJ2-7,TRBV12-3/TRBV12-4,many,.
TGTGCCAGCAGTGAGGCCCTACCTCACGAGCAGTACTTC,CASSEALPHEQYF,TRBJ2-7,TRBV6-1,.,.
TGTGCCACCAGCAGAGATTTATACACTGAAGCTTTCTTT,CATSRDLYTEAFF,TRBJ1-1,TRBV15,many,.
TGTGCCACCAGCAGAGAGGGGCCCCTGGAGCCCCAGCATTTT,CATSREGPLEPQHF,TRBJ1-5,TRBV15,.,.
TGCAGCGTTGCTGGAGCGACAGGGGCCTACGAGCAGTACTTC,CSVAGATGAYEQYF,TRBJ2-7,TRBV29-1,many,TRBD1
TGTGCCAGCAGCTTGCAGACTGAAGCTTTCTTT,CASSLQTEAFF,TRBJ1-1,TRBV5-6,many,.
TGTGCCACCAGTGGGACAGGGAGCAATTCACCCCTCCACTTT,CATSGTGSNSPLHF,TRBJ1-6,TRBV24-1,many,TRBD1
TGTGCCAGCAGCTTAGATGGCAGGGGGCAAGAGACCCAGTACTTC,CASSLDGRGQETQYF,TRBJ2-5,TRBV11-2,.,TRBD1
TGTGCCATCACCGAAGGGGAAAGGGAGCTGTTTTTT,CAITEGERELFF,TRBJ2-2,TRBV10-3,many,.
TGTGCCAGCAGGCCCGGGACAGGCCCCAATCAGCCCCAGCATTTT,CASRPGTGPNQPQHF,TRBJ1-5,TRBV12-3/TRBV12-4,many,TRBD1